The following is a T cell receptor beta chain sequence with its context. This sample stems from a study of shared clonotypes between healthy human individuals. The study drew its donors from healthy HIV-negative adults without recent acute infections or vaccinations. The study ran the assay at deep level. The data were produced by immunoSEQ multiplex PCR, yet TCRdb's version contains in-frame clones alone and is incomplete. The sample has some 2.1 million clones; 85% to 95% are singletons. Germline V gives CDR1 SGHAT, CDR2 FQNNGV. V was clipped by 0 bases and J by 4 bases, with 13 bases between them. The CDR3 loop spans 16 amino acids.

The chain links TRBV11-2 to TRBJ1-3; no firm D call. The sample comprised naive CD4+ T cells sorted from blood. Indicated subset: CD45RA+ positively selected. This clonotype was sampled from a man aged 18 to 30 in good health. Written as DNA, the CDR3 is TGTGCCAGCAGCTTAGATCGTGGCTCCCTCGGAAACACCATATATTTT. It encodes CASSLDRGSLGNTIYF.